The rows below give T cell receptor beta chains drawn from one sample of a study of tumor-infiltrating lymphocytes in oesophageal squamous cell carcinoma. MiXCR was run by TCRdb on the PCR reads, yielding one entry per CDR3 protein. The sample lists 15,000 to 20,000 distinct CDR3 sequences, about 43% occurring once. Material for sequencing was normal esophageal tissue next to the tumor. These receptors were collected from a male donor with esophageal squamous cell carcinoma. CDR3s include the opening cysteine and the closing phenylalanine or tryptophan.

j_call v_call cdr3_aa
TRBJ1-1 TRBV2 CASSESPGSDTEAFF
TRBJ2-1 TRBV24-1 CATSDFSGIGHNEQFF
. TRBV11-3 CASSLAFGTGMETQYF
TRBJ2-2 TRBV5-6 CASSSLGGNTGELFF
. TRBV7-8 CASSLGSSGSSYEQYF
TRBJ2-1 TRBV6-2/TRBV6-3 CASSAASGAYNEQFF
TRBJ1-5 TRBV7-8 CASSLEGYSNQPQHF
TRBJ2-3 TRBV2 CASSSDYRETQYF
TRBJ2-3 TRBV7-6 CASSWANTGELYF
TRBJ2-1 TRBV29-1 CSVTRGALTSGRFF
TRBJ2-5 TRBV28 CASSLGGGRLETQYF
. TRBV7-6 CASSWSGGRSNYGYTF
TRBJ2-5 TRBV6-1 CASSFRQGQETQYF
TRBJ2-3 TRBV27 CASSPPWHTDTQYF
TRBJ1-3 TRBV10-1 CASSSGISSGNTIYF
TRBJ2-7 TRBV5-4 CASSFRNDYEQYF
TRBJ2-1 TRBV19 CASSWGGGPRDEQFF
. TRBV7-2 CASSFLVSGQGYEQYF
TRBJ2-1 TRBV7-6 CASSLVDEQFF
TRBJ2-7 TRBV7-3 CASSSPRTRSYEQYF
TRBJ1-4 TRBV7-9 CASSLGGRTGEKLFF
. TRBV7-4 CASSLGTGLNEQYF
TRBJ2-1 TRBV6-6 CASSYSRTGSKEQFF
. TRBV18 CASSRDRASLEQYF
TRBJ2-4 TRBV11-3 CASRPGQGEQYF
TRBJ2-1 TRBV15 CATSRPGTYAGFF
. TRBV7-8 CASSLPGVTYEQYF
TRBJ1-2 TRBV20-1 CSASDGGGGYTF
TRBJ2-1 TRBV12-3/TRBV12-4 CASSSRQYNEQFF